The 27 T cell receptor beta chains listed next were all sequenced from one sample in a study of Graves' ophthalmopathy and Graves' hyperthyroidism. The sequenced template was RNA, covering the TCR beta CDR3 region. First-round RT-PCR used HTBI primers; second-round multiplex PCR followed. TCRdb independently ran MiXCR on the multiplex PCR reads; one entry per CDR3 protein. Among about 25,000 distinct CDR3 sequences listed, about half were seen once. Sequences were obtained from peripheral blood. These TCRs come from an adult woman with stable Graves' hyperthyroidism.

This clonotype was seen many times. The chain employs TRBV9 and TRBJ1-2; TRBD1 matches 7 bases. J was trimmed by 0 bases and V by 3 bases; bases with no gene match: 20. CDR1 is SGDLS and CDR2 is YYNGEE in the germline V gene. The CDR3 has 20 residues. CDR3 sequence reads: CASSADQIGTTGFTNYGYTF. CDR3 sequence (DNA): TGTGCCAGCAGCGCGGACCAGATCGGAACGACAGGGTTCACTAACTATGGCTACACCTTC.

Note on this clonotype: Germline and junction disagree at one end, which may indicate a read error. This chain connects TRBV12-3 or TRBV12-4 to TRBJ2-6; 13 positions match TRBD2. The CDR3 runs to 14 residues. The CDR3 bases are TGTGCCAGCAGCGGGACTAGCGGGGCCTACGTCCTGACTTTC. It codes for CASSGTSGAYVLTF.

This clonotype came up many times. CDR3 sequence reads: CASSLNPAGGWDTQYF. CDR3 sequence (DNA): TGTGCCAGCAGTTTGAACCCGGCGGGAGGGTGGGATACGCAGTATTTT. V and J are TRBV28 and TRBJ2-3, with 9 nucleotides matching TRBD2. Looked up from germline, CDR1 is MDHEN and CDR2 is SYDVKM. The CDR3 is made up of 16 amino acids. Trimming cost V 3 bases and J 6 bases; bases outside gene matches: 10.

The gene calls are TRBV20-1 and TRBJ2-2; 8 nucleotides agree with TRBD1. Looked up from germline, CDR1 is DFQATT and CDR2 is SNEGSKA (reference sequence). The ends lost 2 bases at V and 3 bases at J; junction bases unmatched: 5. CDR3 length equals 15 residues. The CDR3 region is CSARTSDRDTGELFF. The CDR3 nucleotides are TGCAGTGCTAGAACGTCGGACAGGGACACCGGGGAGCTGTTTTTT.

This clonotype appeared many times. The J gene is TRBJ1-5, the V gene TRBV19; D might be TRBD1 (6 bases). This CDR3 has 16 amino acids. CDR1 is LNHDA and CDR2 is SQIVND in the germline V gene (reference sequence). V shed 2 bases and J shed 5 bases, with 16 bases lying between them. In DNA form, the CDR3 reads TGTGCCAGTAGTATATCATGGGGGGCCCCCGATCAGCCCCAGCATTTT. It encodes CASSISWGAPDQPQHF.

In this sample, this clonotype is medium-sized. The chain recombines TRBV5-1 with TRBJ1-5; D is undetermined. The CDR3 is 15 residues long. CDR1 and CDR2 (germline): SGHRS, YFSETQ. V lost 4 bases and J 2 bases, leaving 13 bases between the germline ends. For the CDR3, the DNA is TGCGCCAGCAGCCTTACCGGTGCTGGCAATCAGCCCCAGCATTTT. This sequence encodes CASSLTGAGNQPQHF.

This clonotype is deemed medium-sized. The chain links TRBV10-1 to TRBJ2-1, with TRBD1 matching over 9 bases. Trimming removed 5 bases from V and 6 bases from J; junction bases left unmatched: 5. CDR1 WNHNN and CDR2 SYGVQD come from the germline V gene (reference sequence). This CDR3 spans 14 amino acids. CDR3 loop: CASSRDRVVNEQFF. DNA for the CDR3: TGCGCCAGCAGTCGGGACAGGGTGGTCAATGAGCAGTTCTTC.

This chain connects TRBV7-8 to TRBJ2-5; 11 positions agree with TRBD2. The CDR3 extends over 14 amino acids. Germline V gene lookup returns CDR1 SGHVS and CDR2 FQNEAQ. V dropped 4 bases and J dropped 3; count of bases not matched to a gene: 1. The CDR3 spells CASSSGLAEETQYF. The CDR3 DNA sequence: TGTGCCAGCAGCTCGGGACTAGCGGAAGAGACCCAGTACTTC.

This clonotype turned up a few times. Just one base apart from a much larger clone, this may be a read error. This chain links TRBV28 with TRBJ1-1; D may be TRBD1 (5 bases). The CDR3 totals 12 residues. Germline V gives CDR1 MDHEN, CDR2 SYDVKM. In DNA, the CDR3 is TGTGCCTGCAGTTTAACTTGGGGCGAAGCTTTCTTT. It yields the protein CACSLTWGEAFF.

This clonotype has only a few counts. The rearrangement links TRBV27 to TRBJ2-2; 13 bases are a match to TRBD2. The V and J ends lost 4 bases and 4 bases, in that order; junction bases with no gene match: 9. Germline V gene lookup returns CDR1 MNHEY and CDR2 SMNVEV (reference sequence). This CDR3 has 18 amino acids. DNA of the CDR3: TGTGCCAGCAGTTCCCTCGGGACTAGCGGGAAATTCACCGGGGAGCTGTTTTTT. It translates to CASSSLGTSGKFTGELFF.

This clonotype has at least ten counts. The chain links TRBV28 to TRBJ2-4; weak D call: TRBD2 (6 bases). Germline V gene data show CDR1 as MDHEN and CDR2 as SYDVKM. Trimming cost V 3 bases and J 7 bases, with 16 bases left between them. The CDR3 sequence is 15 residues long. The CDR3 DNA follows: TGTGCCAGCAGTTTTCCCGGATCGGGGAGGAACATTCAGTACTTC. Protein product: CASSFPGSGRNIQYF.

Comments on this clonotype: Sequence at one end of the junction differs from germline and may be a read error. J is TRBJ2-7 and V is TRBV14; TRBD1 agrees at 9 bases. The CDR3 sequence is 15 residues long. Germline CDR1 reads SGHDN; CDR2 reads FVKESK. CDR3 region: CTSSHGQGLMCEQYF. The CDR3, as DNA: TGTACCAGCAGCCATGGACAGGGGTTAATGTGCGAGCAGTACTTC.

The V call is TRBV12-3 or TRBV12-4, the J call TRBJ1-5, with 9 bases lining up with TRBD1. The CDR3 totals 14 residues. Trimming cost V 6 bases and J 13 bases; bases outside gene matches: 13. The CDR3 region has the DNA TGTGCCAGCAGGCGGGGACAGGGAATTAGCAATCAGCATTTT. Protein sequence: CASRRGQGISNQHF.

This clonotype was observed a few times. The rearrangement uses TRBV9 and TRBJ2-1; 10 positions match TRBD2. V shed 0 bases and J 6 bases; nucleotides not matched to a gene: 6. CDR1 and CDR2 from the germline V gene are SGDLS and YYNGEE. The CDR3 contains 16 residues. For the CDR3, the DNA is TGTGCCAGCAGCGTAGGGGAGTTAGCGGGAGGCAATGAGCAGTTCTTC. Amino acid sequence: CASSVGELAGGNEQFF.

In this sample, this clonotype turned up once. The missing conserved phenylalanine or tryptophan at the end of this CDR3 makes a read error likely. The rearrangement uses TRBV6-4 and TRBJ2-3, with D hard to call. V was pared by 2 bases and J by 1 base, with 4 bases between. CDR1 and CDR2 from the germline V gene are MRHNA and SNTAGT. The CDR3 length is 13 residues. As DNA, the CDR3 is TGTGCCAGCAGTGACGGGGGCACAGATACGCAGTATCTT. This encodes CASSDGGTDTQYL.

In the case of this clonotype: A read error is possible here, since a much larger clone lies one base away. This CDR3 fails to terminate in the conserved phenylalanine or tryptophan, so it likely reflects a read error. This sequence joins TRBV24-1 and TRBJ2-6; D might be TRBD1 or TRBD2, each matching 5 bases. This CDR3 spans 13 amino acids. Germline V CDR1 and CDR2: KGHDR, SFDVKD. The DNA of the CDR3 is TGTGCCACGGGGAGCTCTGGGGCCAACGCCCTGACTCTC. Residues: CATGSSGANALTL.

The rearrangement joins TRBV7-9 to TRBJ2-7; D possibly corresponds to TRBD1 (5 bases). Per germline, CDR1 SEHNR and CDR2 FQNEAQ (reference sequence). V was trimmed by 3 bases and J by 5 bases, leaving 8 bases between them. The CDR3 runs 12 residues. CDR3 residues: CASSLSRDEQYF. The CDR3 DNA is TGTGCCAGCAGCTTGTCCAGGGACGAGCAGTACTTC.

This chain joins TRBV9 and TRBJ2-5; the D gene is possibly TRBD2 (7 bases). Trimming shortened V by 0 bases and J by 3 bases, and 12 bases separated the two germline ends. The CDR3 extends over 15 amino acids. Germline V CDR1 and CDR2: SGDLS, YYNGEE. The CDR3 reads CASSVEGGGEETQYF. CDR3 nucleotides: TGTGCCAGCAGCGTAGAGGGAGGGGGAGAAGAGACCCAGTACTTC.

A word on this clonotype: In this CDR3 the conserved last residue, phenylalanine or tryptophan, is missing, so a read error is likely. The DNA is left out, because the CDR3 cannot be placed on it with certainty; the CDR3 is given as TCRdb lists it. V is TRBV20-1 and J is TRBJ2-5; TRBD1 is the table's D call, not checked against the DNA. The CDR3 extends over 10 residues, inclusive of both ends. The V gene's germline CDR1 is DFQATT and CDR2 SNEGSKA (reference sequence). The CDR3 spells CSASRDKLYS.

The V gene is TRBV7-2, the J gene TRBJ1-3, with 9 bases identical to TRBD1. V lost 3 bases to trimming and J lost 0 bases; unmatched junction nucleotides: 6. This CDR3 has 17 residues. Germline assignment: CDR1 SGHTA and CDR2 FQGNSA. CDR3 sequence reads: CASSFRGQGGSGNTIYF. The CDR3 nucleotides read TGTGCCAGCAGCTTTCGGGGACAGGGCGGCTCTGGAAACACCATATATTTT.

Ten or more counts support this clonotype. The chain couples TRBV27 to TRBJ2-2, with D unclear. The V and J ends lost 1 base and 2 bases respectively, with 5 bases between them. This CDR3 has 14 amino acids. CDR1 MNHEY and CDR2 SMNVEV come from the germline V gene (reference sequence). CDR3 in amino acids: CASSLLFNTGELFF. The CDR3 DNA reads as TGTGCCAGCAGTTTATTGTTTAACACCGGGGAGCTGTTTTTT.

This clonotype is a singleton in its sample. This chain uses TRBV2 with TRBJ2-1; D is unclear. Germline lookup yields CDR1 SNHLY and CDR2 FYNNEI. The CDR3 extends over 12 amino acids. V gave up 4 bases and J gave up 5 bases, with 6 bases separating them. DNA of the CDR3: TGTGCCAGCAGTGGGACGCACAATGAGCAGTTCTTC. This gives the protein CASSGTHNEQFF. Full variable domain (rest looked up from reference TRBV2 and TRBJ2-1): EPEVTQTPSHQVTQMGQEVILRCVPISNHLYFYWYRQILGQKVEFLVSFYNNEISEKSEIFDDQFSVERPDGSNFTLKIRSTKLEDSAMYFCASSGTHNEQFFGPGTRLTVL.

The chain recombines TRBV24-1 with TRBJ2-7, with 10 bases that match TRBD1. Trimming at V came to 2 bases and at J to 3 bases, leaving 6 bases not matched to a gene. This CDR3 contains 16 residues. Germline V gene lookup returns CDR1 KGHDR and CDR2 SFDVKD. The CDR3 coding sequence is TGTGCCACCAGTGATTCCGGGACAGGGGAGATCTACGAGCAGTACTTC. Encoded protein: CATSDSGTGEIYEQYF.

This clonotype was recorded many times. The V gene is TRBV12-5, the J gene TRBJ2-3; D possibly corresponds to TRBD2 (5 bases). The germline CDR1 and CDR2 sequences are LGHNT and FRNRAP. CDR3 size: 17 residues. Between the trimmed V and J ends, which lost 0 bases and 8 bases, there was a span of 21 bases. The CDR3 nucleotides read TGTGCTAGTGGTTTGGTACGGCCTAGCCGGGGATTGGCTACGCAGTATTTT. Translation gives CASGLVRPSRGLATQYF.

The V call is TRBV14, the J call TRBJ2-1, with D perhaps matching TRBD2 (6 bases). The ends were cut back, 8 bases at V and 3 bases at J, with 23 bases in the middle. CDR1 SGHDN and CDR2 FVKESK come from the germline V gene. The CDR3 is made up of 17 amino acids. CDR3 coding DNA: TGTGCCAGCGGTTATCAGATTAGCGGAGACTACTACAATGAGCAGTTCTTC. It encodes CASGYQISGDYYNEQFF.

The rearrangement joins TRBV11-3 to TRBJ2-5, with 8 positions matching TRBD1. Germline V gene lookup returns CDR1 SGHNT and CDR2 YENEEA. This CDR3 is built from 14 residues. V lost 3 bases and J lost 5; bases outside the gene matches: 5. The CDR3 DNA reads as TGTGCCAGCAGCTTTGGACAGGGTTTGGAGACCCAGTACTTC. It encodes CASSFGQGLETQYF. The variable domain in full, completed from reference TRBV11-3 and TRBJ2-5, reads EAGVVQSPRYKIIEKKQPVAFWCNPISGHNTLYWYLQNLGQGPELLIRYENEEAVDDSQLPKDRFSAERLKGVDSTLKIQPAELGDSAVYLCASSFGQGLETQYFGPGTRLLVL.

Concerning this clonotype: Relative to the germline gene, one junction end is altered; a read error may explain this. The rearrangement joins TRBV5-1 to TRBJ2-7; D is undetermined. The CDR3 contains 14 residues. Germline CDR1 SGHRS, CDR2 YFSETQ. The DNA for the CDR3 is TGCGCCAGCAGCCCTGAAACAACCACCTACGAGCAGAACTTC. Residues: CASSPETTTYEQNF. Full variable domain (remainder filled in from reference TRBV5-1 and TRBJ2-7): KAGVTQTPRYLIKTRGQQVTLSCSPISGHRSVSWYQQTPGQGLQFLFEYFSETQRNKGNFPGRFSGRQFSNSRSEMNVSTLELGDSALYLCASSPETTTYEQNFGPGTRLTVT.